The rows below give T cell receptor beta chains drawn from one sample of a study of beta chain features in type 1 diabetes. Some clones are missing from TCRdb's copy, which holds only in-frame ones; the method was immunoSEQ multiplex PCR. There are about 68,000 clones in the sample; just under 50% occur only once, and about 0.7% lies in the top ten. Specimen: central memory CD4+ T cells from blood. These receptors were collected from a man aged 30 to 45 with type 1 diabetes. Each CDR3 is given with its conserved first and last residue. D genes are given only for firm matches. Clone size appears in some rows only: once, few, many, or a class for an expanded clone.

v_gene	j_gene	d_gene	abundance	CDR3aa	CDR3nt
TRBV7-9	TRBJ2-5	NA	few	CASSPAGGRGEEQYF	TGTGCCAGCAGCCCGGCAGGGGGGCGCGGAGAAGAGCAGTACTTC
TRBV4-3	TRBJ2-1	TRBD2	few	CASSQDVASGMNEQFF	TGCGCCAGCAGCCAAGATGTCGCTAGCGGGATGAATGAGCAGTTCTTC
TRBV7-9	TRBJ2-7	TRBD2	NA	CASSLEGAGEIEQYF	TGTGCCAGCAGCTTAGAAGGAGCGGGGGAGATAGAGCAGTACTTC
TRBV29-1	TRBJ2-2	TRBD1	NA	CSVRQGQAGELFF	TGCAGCGTTAGACAGGGGCAGGCCGGGGAGCTGTTTTTT
TRBV19	TRBJ1-2	TRBD1	NA	CASSSLRGQGNSYGYTF	TGTGCCAGTAGTAGCCTCCGGGGACAGGGGAATTCCTATGGCTACACCTTC
TRBV19	TRBJ1-5	NA	NA	CASSIVVGHVEDQPQHF	TGTGCCAGTAGTATAGTGGTGGGACACGTCGAGGATCAGCCCCAGCATTTT
TRBV14	TRBJ2-3	NA	once	CASSQRGPRTDTQYF	TGTGCCAGCAGCCAACGGGGTCCTCGCACAGATACGCAGTATTTT
TRBV15	TRBJ2-3	TRBD2	NA	CATSSSGGFSDTQYF	TGTGCCACCAGCAGTAGCGGGGGGTTCTCAGATACGCAGTATTTT
TRBV5-4	TRBJ2-5	NA	NA	CASSSAGIEETQYF	TGTGCCAGCAGCTCTGCCGGGATAGAAGAGACCCAGTACTTC
TRBV5-6	TRBJ2-5	TRBD1	few	CASSGRTGQETQYF	TGTGCCAGCAGCGGGCGGACAGGCCAAGAGACCCAGTACTTC
TRBV11-2	TRBJ1-3	NA	few	CASSSSLLSSGNTIYF	TGTGCCAGCAGCTCATCCCTTCTGAGCTCTGGAAACACCATATATTTT
TRBV4-2	TRBJ1-5	NA	NA	CASSQDAGERQPQHF	TGTGCCAGCAGCCAAGATGCAGGGGAGAGACAGCCCCAGCATTTT
TRBV2	TRBJ1-2	TRBD1	few	CASSENRGSAYGYTF	TGTGCCAGCAGTGAAAACAGGGGATCCGCCTATGGCTACACCTTC
TRBV30	TRBJ2-1	NA	few	CAWSFRTDNEQFF	TGTGCCTGGAGTTTCCGTACAGACAATGAGCAGTTCTTC
TRBV5-6	TRBJ2-2	TRBD1	NA	CASSLQDRGRNTGELFF	TGTGCCAGCAGCTTGCAGGACAGGGGCCGGAACACCGGGGAGCTGTTTTTT
TRBV2	TRBJ1-5	TRBD1	NA	CASSVDRGQGQPQHF	TGTGCCAGCAGTGTGGACAGGGGGCAAGGTCAGCCCCAGCATTTT
TRBV11-2	TRBJ2-2	NA	NA	CASSLEGVFGELFF	TGTGCCAGCAGCTTAGAAGGGGTCTTCGGGGAGCTGTTTTTT
TRBV5-1	TRBJ1-1	NA	NA	CASSFTSGTPEAFF	TGCGCCAGCAGCTTTACCTCCGGGACACCTGAAGCTTTCTTT
TRBV30	TRBJ2-1	TRBD2	NA	CAWSVTSGFQNEQFF	TGTGCCTGGAGTGTGACTAGCGGGTTTCAAAATGAGCAGTTCTTC
TRBV6-1	TRBJ2-7	TRBD1	NA	CAARDRNYEQYF	TGTGCCGCCCGGGACAGGAACTACGAGCAGTACTTC
TRBV19	TRBJ1-5	NA	NA	CASSSRGQPQHF	TGTGCCAGTAGTTCTAGGGGACAGCCCCAGCATTTT
TRBV11-3	TRBJ2-3	TRBD1	NA	CASSFRDSSSTDTQYF	TGTGCCAGCAGCTTCCGGGACAGCTCTAGCACAGATACGCAGTATTTT
TRBV14	TRBJ2-3	TRBD2	NA	CASSQERTSGGSTDTQYF	TGTGCCAGCAGCCAAGAAAGGACTAGCGGGGGGAGCACAGATACGCAGTATTTT
TRBV10-3	TRBJ1-1	NA	NA	CAISETPGGIGEAFF	TGTGCCATCAGTGAGACCCCAGGAGGGATTGGTGAAGCTTTCTTT
TRBV2	TRBJ2-5	NA	NA	CASRQGREETQYF	TGTGCCAGCAGGCAGGGGCGAGAAGAGACCCAGTACTTC
TRBV2	TRBJ2-4	NA	NA	CASSEGEAKNIQYF	TGTGCCAGCAGTGAAGGGGAGGCCAAAAACATTCAGTACTTC
TRBV23-1	TRBJ1-2	NA	NA	CASSPGGHGYTF	TGCGCCAGCAGCCCCGGGGGGCATGGCTACACCTTC
TRBV19	TRBJ1-5	NA	NA	CASSPSYDQPQHF	TGTGCCAGTAGTCCCTCCTACGATCAGCCCCAGCATTTT
TRBV6-5	TRBJ2-7	TRBD2	NA	CASSSPGGSYEQYF	TGTGCCAGCAGTTCGCCGGGAGGGAGCTACGAGCAGTACTTC
TRBV2	TRBJ2-7	TRBD2	few	CASRVETRGGEQYF	TGTGCCAGCAGGGTGGAGACCCGCGGGGGCGAGCAGTACTTC
TRBV29-1	TRBJ2-3	NA	few	CSVEEGRDTQYF	TGCAGCGTTGAGGAGGGTCGAGATACGCAGTATTTT
TRBV11-2	TRBJ2-1	NA	NA	CASSLAVGPQDEQFF	TGTGCCAGCAGCTTAGCGGTTGGGCCCCAGGATGAGCAGTTCTTC
TRBV6-1	TRBJ2-5	NA	NA	CASIPAAGETQYF	TGTGCCAGCATACCCGCGGCGGGAGAGACCCAGTACTTC
TRBV10-3	TRBJ2-3	NA	NA	CAISAQGYTDTQYF	TGTGCCATCAGTGCACAGGGCTACACAGATACGCAGTATTTT
TRBV27	TRBJ2-1	TRBD2	NA	CASTELAGVSYNEQFF	TGTGCCAGCACCGAATTAGCGGGAGTGTCCTACAATGAGCAGTTCTTC
TRBV11-3	TRBJ2-7	TRBD2	NA	CASSLGLTSGGSYSSYEQYF	TGTGCCAGCAGCTTAGGTCTTACTAGCGGGGGATCCTACAGCTCCTACGAGCAGTACTTC
TRBV11-2	TRBJ2-4	NA	NA	CASSFRGAGDIQYF	TGTGCCAGCAGCTTCAGGGGAGCAGGGGACATTCAGTACTTC
TRBV2	TRBJ2-1	NA	few	CASSPIGNEQFF	TGTGCCAGCAGCCCGATCGGCAATGAGCAGTTCTTC
TRBV2	TRBJ1-1	NA	NA	CASSAQGVNTEAFF	TGTGCCAGCAGTGCTCAAGGGGTGAACACTGAAGCTTTCTTT
TRBV11-2	TRBJ2-5	NA	NA	CASSSSGLDQETQYF	TGTGCCAGCAGCTCCAGTGGGCTCGACCAAGAGACCCAGTACTTC
TRBV7-9	TRBJ2-5	NA	few	CASSLRVGQETQYF	TGTGCCAGCAGCTTGAGGGTAGGCCAAGAGACCCAGTACTTC
TRBV6-6	TRBJ2-7	TRBD2	few	CASSFRVLADPLGQYF	TGTGCCAGCAGTTTCAGGGTGCTAGCGGACCCCCTCGGGCAGTACTTC